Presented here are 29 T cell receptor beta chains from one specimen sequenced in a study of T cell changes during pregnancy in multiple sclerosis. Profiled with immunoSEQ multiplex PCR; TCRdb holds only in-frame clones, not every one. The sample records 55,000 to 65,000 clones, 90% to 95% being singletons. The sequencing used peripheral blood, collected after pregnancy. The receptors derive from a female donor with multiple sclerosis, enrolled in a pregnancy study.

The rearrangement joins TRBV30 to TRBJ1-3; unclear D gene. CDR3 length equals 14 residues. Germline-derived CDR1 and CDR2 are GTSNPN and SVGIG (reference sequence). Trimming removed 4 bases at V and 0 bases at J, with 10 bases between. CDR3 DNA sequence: TGTGCCTGGAAATCAGGCTACTCTGGAAACACCATATATTTT. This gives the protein CAWKSGYSGNTIYF.

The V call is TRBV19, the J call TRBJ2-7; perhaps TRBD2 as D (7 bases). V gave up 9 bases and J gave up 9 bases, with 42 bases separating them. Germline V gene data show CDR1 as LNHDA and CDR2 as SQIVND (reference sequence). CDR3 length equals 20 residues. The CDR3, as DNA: TGTGCCAGCGCCGGGGGATGGGGGGCTGTGACTAGCAAGGATTCGTCTGTGCAGTACTTC. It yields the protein CASAGGWGAVTSKDSSVQYF.

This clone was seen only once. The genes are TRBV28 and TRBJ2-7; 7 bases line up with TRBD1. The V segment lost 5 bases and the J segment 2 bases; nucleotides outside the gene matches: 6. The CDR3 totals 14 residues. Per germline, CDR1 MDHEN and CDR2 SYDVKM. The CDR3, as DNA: TGTGCCAGCAGTCCCGGGGACAGAACCTACGAGCAGTACTTC. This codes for CASSPGDRTYEQYF.

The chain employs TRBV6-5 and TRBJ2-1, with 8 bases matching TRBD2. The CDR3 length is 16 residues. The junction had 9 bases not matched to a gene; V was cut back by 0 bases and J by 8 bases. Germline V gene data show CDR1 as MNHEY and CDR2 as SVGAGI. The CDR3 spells CASSYSYGRAADEQFF. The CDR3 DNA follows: TGTGCCAGCAGTTACTCTTACGGGAGGGCCGCCGATGAGCAGTTCTTC.

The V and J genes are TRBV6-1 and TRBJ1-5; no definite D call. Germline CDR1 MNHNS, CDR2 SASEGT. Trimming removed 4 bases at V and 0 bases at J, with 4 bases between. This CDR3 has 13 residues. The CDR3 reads CASSAYSNQPQHF. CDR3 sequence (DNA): TGTGCCAGCAGTGCTTATAGCAATCAGCCCCAGCATTTT.

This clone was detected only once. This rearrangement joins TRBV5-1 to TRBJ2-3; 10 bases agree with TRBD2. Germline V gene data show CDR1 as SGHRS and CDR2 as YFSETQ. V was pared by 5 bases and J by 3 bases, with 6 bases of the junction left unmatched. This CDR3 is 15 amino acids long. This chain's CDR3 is CASRTSGVLTDTQYF. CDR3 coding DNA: TGCGCCAGCAGAACTAGCGGGGTACTGACAGATACGCAGTATTTT. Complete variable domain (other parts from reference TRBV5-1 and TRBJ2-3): KAGVTQTPRYLIKTRGQQVTLSCSPISGHRSVSWYQQTPGQGLQFLFEYFSETQRNKGNFPGRFSGRQFSNSRSEMNVSTLELGDSALYLCASRTSGVLTDTQYFGPGTRLTVL.

Here the CDR3 DNA reads TGTGCCAGCAGTTCCGTCCCGGGACAGGGCAACTATGGCTACACCTTC. This gives the protein CASSSVPGQGNYGYTF. The chain joins TRBV28 to TRBJ1-2; TRBD1 matches 9 bases. In germline, CDR1 is MDHEN, CDR2 SYDVKM. The CDR3 sequence is 16 residues long. V was pared by 4 bases and J by 2 bases, with 8 bases of the junction left unmatched.

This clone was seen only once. CDR3 sequence reads: CASRSYKNIQYF. The DNA of the CDR3 is TGTGCCAGCCGGAGTTACAAAAACATTCAGTACTTC. The chain links TRBV6-5 to TRBJ2-4; D is undetermined. From germline, CDR1 is MNHEY and CDR2 SVGAGI. The ends were cut back, 8 bases at V and 3 bases at J, with 8 bases in the middle. The CDR3 has 12 amino acids.

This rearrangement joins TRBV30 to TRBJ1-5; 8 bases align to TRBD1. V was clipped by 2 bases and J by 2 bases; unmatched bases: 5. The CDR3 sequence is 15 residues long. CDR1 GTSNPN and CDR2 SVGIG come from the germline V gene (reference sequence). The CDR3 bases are TGTGCCTGGAGTCAGGGGGCCTTCGGCAATCAGCCCCAGCATTTT. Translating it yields CAWSQGAFGNQPQHF. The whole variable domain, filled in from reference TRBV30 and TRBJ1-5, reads SQTIHQWPATLVQPVGSPLSLECTVEGTSNPNLYWYRQAAGRGLQLLFYSVGIGQISSEVPQNLSASRPQDRQFILSSKKLLLSDSGFYLCAWSQGAFGNQPQHFGDGTRLSIL.

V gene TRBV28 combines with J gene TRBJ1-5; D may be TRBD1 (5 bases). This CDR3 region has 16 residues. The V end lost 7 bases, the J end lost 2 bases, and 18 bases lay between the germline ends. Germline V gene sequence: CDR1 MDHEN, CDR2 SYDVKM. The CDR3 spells CASTLGRTYGNQPQHF. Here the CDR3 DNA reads TGTGCCAGCACCCTGGGTCGGACATATGGCAATCAGCCCCAGCATTTT.

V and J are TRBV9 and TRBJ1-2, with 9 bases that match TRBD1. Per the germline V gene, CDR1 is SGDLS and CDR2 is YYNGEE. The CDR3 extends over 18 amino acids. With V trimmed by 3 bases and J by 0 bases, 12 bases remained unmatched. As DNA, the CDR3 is TGTGCCAGCAGCGGTGCTACAGGGGGCCAATTCCCTAACTATGGCTACACCTTC. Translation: CASSGATGGQFPNYGYTF.

The CDR3 here is CASSLTAVEGRGTQYF. The CDR3 nucleotides are TGTGCCAGCAGTTTAACGGCGGTGGAGGGAAGGGGGACCCAGTACTTC. The V and J genes are TRBV28 and TRBJ2-5, with a tentative D call TRBD2 (6 bases). V gave up 2 bases and J gave up 7 bases, with 20 bases separating them. Germline V lookup: CDR1 MDHEN, CDR2 SYDVKM. CDR3 length equals 16 residues.

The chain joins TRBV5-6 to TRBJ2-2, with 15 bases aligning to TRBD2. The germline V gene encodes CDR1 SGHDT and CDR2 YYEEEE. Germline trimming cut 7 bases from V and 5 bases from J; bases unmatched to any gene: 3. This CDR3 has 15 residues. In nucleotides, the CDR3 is TGTGCCAGCTGGGGACTAGCGGGAGGAACCGGGGAGCTGTTTTTT. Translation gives CASWGLAGGTGELFF. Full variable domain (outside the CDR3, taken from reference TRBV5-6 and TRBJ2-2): DAGVTQSPTHLIKTRGQQVTLRCSPKSGHDTVSWYQQALGQGPQFIFQYYEEEERQRGNFPDRFSGHQFPNYSSELNVNALLLGDSALYLCASWGLAGGTGELFFGEGSRLTVL.

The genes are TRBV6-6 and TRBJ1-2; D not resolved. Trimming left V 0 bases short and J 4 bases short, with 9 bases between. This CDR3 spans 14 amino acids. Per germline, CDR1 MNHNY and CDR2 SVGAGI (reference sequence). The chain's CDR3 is CASSYSGSFYGYTF. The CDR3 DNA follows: TGTGCCAGCAGTTACTCGGGCAGCTTCTATGGCTACACCTTC.

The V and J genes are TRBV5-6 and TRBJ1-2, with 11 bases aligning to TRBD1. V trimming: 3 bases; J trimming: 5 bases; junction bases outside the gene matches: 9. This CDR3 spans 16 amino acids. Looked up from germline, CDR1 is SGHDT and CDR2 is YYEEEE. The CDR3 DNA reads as TGTGCCAGCAGCTGGGGACAGGGGGTTGCGGGATATGGCTACACCTTC. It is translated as CASSWGQGVAGYGYTF.

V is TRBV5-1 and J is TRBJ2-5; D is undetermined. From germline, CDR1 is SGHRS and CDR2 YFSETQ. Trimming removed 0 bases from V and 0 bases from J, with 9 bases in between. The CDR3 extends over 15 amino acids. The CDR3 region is CASSLAEAYQETQYF. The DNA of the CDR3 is TGCGCCAGCAGCTTGGCCGAGGCTTACCAAGAGACCCAGTACTTC.

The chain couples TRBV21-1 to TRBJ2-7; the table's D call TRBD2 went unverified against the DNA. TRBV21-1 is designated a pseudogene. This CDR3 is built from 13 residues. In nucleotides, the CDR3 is TGTGCCAGCATCAACTTTAGCTCCTACGAGCAGTACTTC. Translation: CASINFSSYEQYF.

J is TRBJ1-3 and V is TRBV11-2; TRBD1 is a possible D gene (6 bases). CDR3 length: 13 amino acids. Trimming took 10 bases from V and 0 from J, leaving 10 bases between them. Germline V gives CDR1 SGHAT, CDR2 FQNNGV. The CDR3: CAIRTDSGNTIYF. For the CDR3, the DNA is TGTGCCATTAGGACAGACTCTGGAAACACCATATATTTT.

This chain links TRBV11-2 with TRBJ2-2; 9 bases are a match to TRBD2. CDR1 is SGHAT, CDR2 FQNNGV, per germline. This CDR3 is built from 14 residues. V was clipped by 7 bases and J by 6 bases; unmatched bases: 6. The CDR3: CASTLSGSSGELFF. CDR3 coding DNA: TGTGCCAGCACCCTTAGCGGGAGCTCCGGGGAGCTGTTTTTT.

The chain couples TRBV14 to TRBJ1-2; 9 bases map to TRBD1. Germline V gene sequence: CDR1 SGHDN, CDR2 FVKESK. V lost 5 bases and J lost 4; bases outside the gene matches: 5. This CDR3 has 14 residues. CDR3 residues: CASSATGGGYGYTF. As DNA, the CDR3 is TGTGCCAGCAGCGCCACAGGGGGCGGCTATGGCTACACCTTC.

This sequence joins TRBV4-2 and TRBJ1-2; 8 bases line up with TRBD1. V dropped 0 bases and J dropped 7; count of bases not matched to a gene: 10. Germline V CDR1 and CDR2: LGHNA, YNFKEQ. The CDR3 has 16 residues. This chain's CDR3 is CASSQEFQGAAVGYTF. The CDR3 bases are TGTGCCAGCAGCCAAGAGTTCCAGGGGGCGGCGGTTGGCTACACCTTC.

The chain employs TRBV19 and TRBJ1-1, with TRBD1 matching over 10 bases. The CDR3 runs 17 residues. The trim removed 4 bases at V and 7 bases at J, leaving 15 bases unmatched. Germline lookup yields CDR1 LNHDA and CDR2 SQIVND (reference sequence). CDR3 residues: CASSTLNDGQGEGEAFF. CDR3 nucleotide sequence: TGTGCCAGTAGTACCCTAAATGACGGACAGGGGGAAGGTGAAGCTTTCTTT.

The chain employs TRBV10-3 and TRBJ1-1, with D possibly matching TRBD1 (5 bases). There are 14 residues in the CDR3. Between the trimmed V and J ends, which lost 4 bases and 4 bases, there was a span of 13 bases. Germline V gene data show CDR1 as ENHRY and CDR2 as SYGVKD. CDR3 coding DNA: TGTGCCATCAGTGGGGTTCGGGGGGGCACTGAAGCTTTCTTT. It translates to CAISGVRGGTEAFF.

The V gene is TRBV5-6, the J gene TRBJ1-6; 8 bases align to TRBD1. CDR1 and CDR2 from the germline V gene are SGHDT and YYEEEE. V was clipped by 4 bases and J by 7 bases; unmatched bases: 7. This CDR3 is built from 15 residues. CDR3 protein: CASSLGQGSNSPLHF. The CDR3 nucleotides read TGTGCCAGCAGCCTAGGACAGGGCAGCAATTCACCCCTCCACTTT.

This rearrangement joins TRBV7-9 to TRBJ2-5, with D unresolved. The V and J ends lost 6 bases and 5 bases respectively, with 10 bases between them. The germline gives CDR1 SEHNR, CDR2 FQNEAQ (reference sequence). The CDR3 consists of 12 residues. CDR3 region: CASRGDYETQYF. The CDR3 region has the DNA TGTGCCAGCAGGGGCGATTACGAGACCCAGTACTTC.

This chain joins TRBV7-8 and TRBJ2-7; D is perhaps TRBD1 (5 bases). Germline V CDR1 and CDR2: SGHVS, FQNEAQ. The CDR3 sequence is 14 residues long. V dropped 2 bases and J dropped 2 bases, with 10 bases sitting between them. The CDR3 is CASSLQGRTYEQYF. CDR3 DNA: TGTGCCAGCAGCTTACAGGGCCGTACCTACGAGCAGTACTTC.

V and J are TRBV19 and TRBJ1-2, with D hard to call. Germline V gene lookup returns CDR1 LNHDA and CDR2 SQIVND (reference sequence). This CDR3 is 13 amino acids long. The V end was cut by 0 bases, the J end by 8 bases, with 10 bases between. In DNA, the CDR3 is TGTGCCAGTAGTATAGATGGGGAGGGCGGCTACACCTTC. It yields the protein CASSIDGEGGYTF.

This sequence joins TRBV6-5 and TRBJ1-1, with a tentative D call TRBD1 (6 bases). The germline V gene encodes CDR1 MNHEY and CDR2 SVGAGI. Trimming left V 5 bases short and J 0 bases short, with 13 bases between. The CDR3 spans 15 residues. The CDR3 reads CASSTDSALNTEAFF. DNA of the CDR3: TGTGCCAGCAGTACGGACAGCGCTCTGAACACTGAAGCTTTCTTT.

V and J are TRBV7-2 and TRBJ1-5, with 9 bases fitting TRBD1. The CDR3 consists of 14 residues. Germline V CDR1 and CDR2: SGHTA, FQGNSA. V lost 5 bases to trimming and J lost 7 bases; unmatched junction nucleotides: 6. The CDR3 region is CASSRDRVDQPQHF. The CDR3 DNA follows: TGTGCCAGCAGCCGGGACAGGGTTGACCAGCCCCAGCATTTT. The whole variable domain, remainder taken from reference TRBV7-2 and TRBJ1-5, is GAGVSQSPSNKVTEKGKDVELRCDPISGHTALYWYRQSLGQGLEFLIYFQGNSAPDKSGLPSDRFSAERTGGSVSTLTIQRTQQEDSAVYLCASSRDRVDQPQHFGDGTRLSIL.